This T cell receptor (beta chain) comes out of a study of control samples from healthy donors and cancer patients. Germline CDR1 reads LGHDT; CDR2 reads YNNKEL (reference sequence). V was cut by 0 bases and J by 2 bases, with 11 bases left in between. The CDR3 extends over 15 amino acids. This table comes from immunoSEQ multiplex PCR, and its TCRdb copy is limited to in-frame clones, with some not included. The table has fewer than 300,000 clones, about four fifths seen once. The sequenced sample was PBMCs. The rearrangement joins TRBV3-1 (or the pseudogene TRBV3-2) to TRBJ2-7, with a weak D call TRBD2 (7 bases). The receptor was isolated from a woman in her fifties or sixties with lung cancer. The CDR3 DNA is TGTGCCAGCAGCCAAGAAGGGGGGGTTCCCTACGAGCAGTACTTC. This codes for CASSQEGGVPYEQYF.